The sequence of this TCR beta chain was determined in a study of kidney transplant recipient with SARS-CoV-2 infection. This clonotype occurred many times. The CDR3 is 16 residues long. The germline V gene encodes CDR1 SGHKS and CDR2 YYEKEE (reference sequence). Trimming shortened V by 6 bases and J by 1 base, and 20 bases separated the two germline ends. TCRdb reprocessed the reads via MiXCR and lists one record per CDR3 protein. Of fewer than 250,000 distinct CDR3 sequences in the sample, about 28% were seen once. The genes are TRBV5-5 and TRBJ2-7; D is tentatively TRBD1 or TRBD2 (5 bases each). The receptor comes from a male patient in his thirties who had COVID-19 and was a kidney transplant recipient. These T cells may partly come from the graft donor. The material was a blood sample, obtained at baseline and on day 111 from a kidney transplant recipient. CDR3 sequence reads: CASNLLVWDGSYEQYF. The CDR3 bases are TGTGCCAGCAACCTGCTTGTATGGGACGGATCCTACGAGCAGTACTTC.